This T cell receptor beta chain was observed in a study of blood T cell repertoires in COVID-19. Looking at the study overall: Both acute and convalescent COVID-19 samples were obtained from the United States, Italy and Spain. T cells, B-cell-depleted T cells, or PBMCs supplied cDNA or gDNA.

Trimming left V 0 bases short and J 1 base short, with 3 bases between. From germline, CDR1 is SGHDN and CDR2 FVKESK. There are 13 residues in the CDR3. Sequencing used immunoSEQ multiplex PCR; TCRdb keeps in-frame clones, though not all of them. The table has 400,000 to 550,000 clones, roughly 85% seen once; the top ten hold under 2.5%. In terms of age and location, participants ranged from about 18 to 100 years and lived in roughly 22 US areas. The source is a woman aged 18-29 years with acute COVID-19. The J gene is TRBJ1-1, the V gene TRBV14, with no clear D. The sequenced material came from PBMCs or T cells enriched from blood (not recorded which). CDR3 in amino acids: CASSQEANTEAFF. CDR3 DNA sequence: TGTGCCAGCAGCCAAGAGGCGAACACTGAAGCTTTCTTT.